This TCR beta chain was sequenced for a study of T-cell reconstitution after alpha-beta-depleted transplantation in children. Broader study findings: Roughly two months post-transplant, alpha-beta T cells reportedly originated from several hundred graft clones that had expanded. After transplant, high TCRbeta diversity at day 60 in some patients arose from surviving recipient T cells and thymic progenitors.

Unique molecular identifiers were incorporated into the prepared TCRbeta library. Via MiXCR, TCRdb re-called the PCR reads, giving one row per CDR3 protein. This table has 70,000 to 95,000 distinct CDR3 sequences, around a sixth appearing once. This clonotype was counted only a few times. Its antigen is unidentified. Germline V gives CDR1 DFQATT, CDR2 SNEGSKA (reference sequence). The CDR3 contains 13 residues. The receptor's source is a male patient between 2 and 9 years old who had a stem cell transplant for acute lymphoblastic leukemia, so the T cells may come from the graft donor. The source was PBMCs, mostly from graft donor cells, collected 180 days after TCRalphabeta/CD19-depleted stem cell transplant. The V gene is TRBV20-1, the J gene TRBJ2-7; 9 bases are shared with TRBD1. The CDR3 coding sequence is TGCAGCGCAAACAGGGGGCTAAGCTACGAGCAGTACTTC. Translating it yields CSANRGLSYEQYF.